This passage covers 9 T cell receptor beta chains from one sample sequenced in a study of blood T cell repertoires in COVID-19. Repertoires were generated with immunoSEQ multiplex PCR, while TCRdb's copy carries only in-frame clones and drops some. The sample consists of more than 70,000 clones, roughly 86% of them appearing once. Sequenced input: peripheral blood. These receptors all stem from an elderly woman in a cohort sampled during active or convalescent COVID-19.

V gene TRBV6-1 combines with J gene TRBJ1-2; the D gene is possibly TRBD1 (5 bases). The CDR3 contains 15 residues. Trimming took 1 base from V and 4 from J, leaving 13 bases between them. Per germline, CDR1 MNHNS and CDR2 SASEGT. The CDR3 nucleotides read TGTGCCAGCAGTGAAGGCTTAACAGGTCGCTATGGCTACACCTTC. It encodes CASSEGLTGRYGYTF.

The V and J genes are TRBV5-8 and TRBJ1-3; D not certain. Germline-derived CDR1 and CDR2 are SGHTS and YDEGEE. There are 13 residues in the CDR3. V shed 2 bases and J shed 2 bases, with 5 bases lying between them. In DNA form, the CDR3 reads TGTGCCAGCAGCTTTACGGCTGGAAACACCATATATTTT. It is translated as CASSFTAGNTIYF.

This chain uses TRBV21-1 with TRBJ2-3; whether TRBD1, the table's D call, matches the DNA was not checked. TRBV21-1 is an annotated pseudogene. CDR3 size: 14 residues. Here the CDR3 reads CASSPLGGTDTQYF. CDR3 nucleotides: TGTGCCAGCAGCCCCCTAGGGGGCACAGATACGCAGTATTTT.

The chain is built from TRBV15 and TRBJ1-1, with 9 positions matching TRBD1. The CDR3 has 17 amino acids. Germline trimming cut 0 bases from V and 11 bases from J; bases unmatched to any gene: 16. Per germline, CDR1 LNHNV and CDR2 YYDKDF (reference sequence). In nucleotides, the CDR3 is TGTGCCACCAGCAGAGATCGGTGGGGGACAGGGCCCGAGAAGGCTTTCTTT. It encodes CATSRDRWGTGPEKAFF.

The chain has TRBV3-1 (or the pseudogene TRBV3-2) and TRBJ2-3; TRBD2 matches 8 bases. After removal of 8 bases from V and 2 bases from J, the junction contained 15 bases not matched to a gene. CDR3 length: 17 residues. From germline, CDR1 is LGHDT and CDR2 YNNKEL (reference sequence). The CDR3 region is CASRSSSAGGLTDTQYF. As DNA, the CDR3 is TGTGCCAGCCGCTCGTCTTCTGCGGGAGGACTCACAGATACGCAGTATTTT.

This chain uses TRBV3-1 (or the pseudogene TRBV3-2) with TRBJ2-3; 11 positions agree with TRBD2. The CDR3 consists of 17 residues. Germline CDR1 and CDR2: LGHDT and YNNKEL (reference sequence). V shed 1 base, J shed 0 bases, and the junction held 3 bases outside the gene matches. The CDR3 region has the DNA TGTGCCAGCAGCCAAGCAGGGACTAGCGGAAGCACAGATACGCAGTATTTT. Protein product: CASSQAGTSGSTDTQYF.

The V gene is TRBV6-1, the J gene TRBJ2-2; D uncertain. This CDR3 comprises 13 residues. The V and J ends lost 3 bases and 2 bases respectively, with 4 bases between them. Germline CDR1 reads MNHNS; CDR2 reads SASEGT. CDR3 loop: CASSDTNTGELFF. The CDR3 DNA sequence: TGTGCCAGCAGTGACACTAACACCGGGGAGCTGTTTTTT.

V and J are TRBV13 and TRBJ1-4; no definite D call. Deletions cut 3 bases from V and 8 bases from J, with 13 bases between. Germline V CDR1 and CDR2: PRHDT, FYEKMQ (reference sequence). The CDR3 has 14 residues. The DNA of the CDR3 is TGTGCCAGCAGCTTTGCTGGGAGGAAAGAAAAACTGTTTTTT. Protein: CASSFAGRKEKLFF.

The CDR3 nucleotides read TGTGCCAGCAGTGGACAGGGGCGACAAGAGACCCAGTACTTC. Protein product: CASSGQGRQETQYF. The gene calls are TRBV2 and TRBJ2-5; 8 bases agree with TRBD1. The CDR3 runs to 14 residues. The germline gives CDR1 SNHLY, CDR2 FYNNEI. V gave up 4 bases and J gave up 2 bases; unmatched junction bases: 3.